This TCR beta chain was profiled in a study of Tregs in tolerant kidney transplant recipients. TCRdb keeps only in-frame clones here, not all; method: immunoSEQ multiplex PCR. Of around 230,000 clones listed, roughly 80% were seen once; the top ten hold 0.64%. Trimming removed 1 base from V and 1 base from J, with 12 bases in between. The CDR3 length is 16 residues. Germline V gene lookup returns CDR1 SGHTA and CDR2 FQGNSA. This clone was detected a few times. Sequencing used CD4+ T cells from blood. This chain links TRBV7-2 with TRBJ2-3; perhaps TRBD2 as D (7 bases). This TCR came from a human donor in good health. CDR3 sequence: CASSLDRGARTDTQYF. CDR3 in DNA: TGTGCCAGCAGCTTAGATCGGGGGGCCCGCACAGATACGCAGTATTTT. The full variable domain, with the rest looked up from reference TRBV7-2 and TRBJ2-3, is GAGVSQSPSNKVTEKGKDVELRCDPISGHTALYWYRQSLGQGLEFLIYFQGNSAPDKSGLPSDRFSAERTGGSVSTLTIQRTQQEDSAVYLCASSLDRGARTDTQYFGPGTRLTVL.